This is a list of T cell receptor beta chains from one sample in a study of blood T cell repertoires in COVID-19. Clones were sequenced by immunoSEQ multiplex PCR, and TCRdb holds only the in-frame ones, with some missing. The sample holds 280,000 or so clones, roughly 91% seen once. The specimen sequenced was PBMCs or T cells enriched from blood (not recorded which). All receptors derive from a woman in her fifties or sixties who had been exposed to COVID-19. CDR3s include the opening cysteine and the closing phenylalanine or tryptophan. The D gene is left open where the match is weak. Clone size is shown for a subset of rows, as once, few, many or a class of expanded clone.

V	size	J	length	D	CDR3	DNA
TRBV4-1	few	TRBJ1-2	15	-	CASSQDGQGYGGYTF	TGCGCCAGCAGCCAAGATGGGCAGGGTTATGGTGGCTACACCTTC
TRBV18	-	TRBJ1-2	14	-	CASSPGGPLAGYTF	TGTGCCAGCTCACCAGGTGGGCCTCTAGCAGGCTACACCTTC
TRBV11-2	-	TRBJ2-5	17	TRBD1	CASSFNRGTGYQETQYF	TGTGCCAGCAGCTTCAACCGAGGGACAGGGTACCAAGAGACCCAGTACTTC
TRBV6-5	-	TRBJ1-2	13	TRBD1	CASSVNRGRGYTF	TGTGCCAGCAGCGTAAACAGGGGACGGGGCTACACCTTC
TRBV18	-	TRBJ1-6	16	TRBD1	CASSPEQGTGNSPLHF	TGTGCCAGCTCACCGGAACAGGGGACCGGTAATTCACCCCTCCACTTT
TRBV2	once	TRBJ2-2	14	-	CASKKLLLAGELFF	TGTGCCAGCAAAAAGTTACTCCTCGCAGGGGAGCTGTTTTTT
TRBV7-8	-	TRBJ1-1	18	-	CASSLDGGGLYSDTEAFF	TGTGCCAGCAGCTTAGATGGGGGGGGACTCTATTCTGACACTGAAGCTTTCTTT
TRBV2	-	TRBJ2-3	14	TRBD2	CASSVGLVADTQYF	TGTGCCAGCAGTGTGGGACTAGTAGCAGATACGCAGTATTTT
TRBV13	-	TRBJ2-2	15	TRBD1	CASSSTGRNTGELFF	TGTGCCAGCAGCTCGACAGGGAGGAACACCGGGGAGCTGTTTTTT
TRBV6-5	-	TRBJ1-4	15	TRBD1	CASGSSDRWAEKLFF	TGTGCCAGCGGATCCTCGGACAGGTGGGCTGAAAAACTGTTTTTT
TRBV2	-	TRBJ2-7	14	-	CASSLQGWSYEQYF	TGTGCCAGCAGTCTACAGGGTTGGTCCTACGAGCAGTACTTC
TRBV5-1	-	TRBJ2-5	16	TRBD2	CASSLAPGGGQETQYF	TGCGCCAGCAGCTTGGCCCCGGGGGGAGGACAAGAGACCCAGTACTTC
TRBV3-1/TRBV3-2	-	TRBJ1-4	14	TRBD1	CASSPGTDNEKLFF	TGTGCCAGCAGCCCGGGGACAGATAATGAAAAACTGTTTTTT
TRBV3-1/TRBV3-2	once	TRBJ2-7	16	-	CASSKTGWQLTYEQYF	TGTGCCAGCAGCAAGACCGGGTGGCAGTTGACCTACGAGCAGTACTTC
TRBV5-4	once	TRBJ2-1	15	TRBD2	CASSFGGGALNEQFF	TGTGCCAGCAGCTTTGGCGGGGGGGCGCTAAATGAGCAGTTCTTC
TRBV10-1	-	TRBJ2-2	14	-	CASSEGGGHGELFF	TGCGCCAGCAGTGAGGGGGGGGGCCACGGGGAGCTGTTTTTT
TRBV6-1	-	TRBJ2-7	15	-	CASSEWAGQPYEQYF	TGTGCCAGCAGTGAATGGGCGGGCCAACCCTACGAGCAGTACTTC
TRBV11-3	once	TRBJ2-5	14	-	CASSFAPTQGTQYF	TGTGCCAGCAGCTTCGCACCGACGCAGGGGACCCAGTACTTC
TRBV6-5	-	TRBJ1-2	15	TRBD1	CASSIVPGQGFGYTF	TGTGCCAGCAGTATCGTCCCGGGACAGGGGTTTGGCTACACCTTC
TRBV12-5	-	TRBJ1-2	14	-	CASGLVRGWGGYTF	TGTGCTAGTGGTTTGGTCAGGGGATGGGGTGGCTACACCTTC
TRBV6-2/TRBV6-3	once	TRBJ2-7	13	TRBD1	CASSRQGTYEQYF	TGTGCCAGCAGCCGACAGGGAACCTACGAGCAGTACTTC
TRBV18	-	TRBJ2-5	15	TRBD1	CASSRNRGPEETQYF	TGTGCCAGCTCACGAAACAGGGGACCGGAGGAGACCCAGTACTTC
TRBV12-3/TRBV12-4	once	TRBJ2-5	13	-	CASSLTRQETQYF	TGTGCCAGCAGTTTAACCAGGCAAGAGACCCAGTACTTC
TRBV7-9	-	TRBJ1-2	13	TRBD1	CASSSGTAGGYTF	TGTGCCAGCAGTTCAGGGACAGCCGGTGGCTACACCTTC
TRBV4-1	-	TRBJ1-2	16	-	CASSQGTAGNNYGYTF	TGCGCCAGCAGCCAAGGGACAGCGGGAAATAACTATGGCTACACCTTC
TRBV5-6	few	TRBJ2-1	11	-	CASSWEDEQFF	TGTGCCAGCAGCTGGGAGGATGAGCAGTTCTTC
TRBV3-1/TRBV3-2	-	TRBJ2-4	15	TRBD1	CASSSRDRGPSIQYF	TGTGCCAGCAGCTCCCGGGACAGGGGGCCTAGCATTCAGTACTTC
TRBV30	once	TRBJ1-3	15	-	CAWRTGTISGNTIYF	TGTGCCTGGCGTACAGGGACTATCTCTGGAAACACCATATATTTT
TRBV28	once	TRBJ1-6	15	-	CASNPRTGWNSPLHF	TGTGCCAGCAACCCCAGAACAGGGTGGAATTCACCCCTCCACTTT
TRBV2	-	TRBJ1-4	15	TRBD1	CASSEQGQHNEKLFF	TGTGCCAGCAGTGAACAGGGACAGCATAATGAAAAACTGTTTTTT
TRBV28	few	TRBJ1-2	14	-	CASSLNLRVAGYTF	TGTGCCAGCAGTTTAAATCTCAGGGTGGCAGGCTACACCTTC
TRBV15	-	TRBJ1-1	15	TRBD1	CATWGTGRFYTEAFF	TGTGCCACCTGGGGGACAGGGAGATTTTACACTGAAGCTTTCTTT
TRBV5-4	-	TRBJ2-2	18	TRBD2	CASSNFPQRGVNTGELFF	TGTGCCAGCAGCAATTTCCCTCAGCGGGGGGTCAACACCGGGGAGCTGTTTTTT
TRBV6-5	-	TRBJ2-5	13	TRBD1	CASSPTGQETQYF	TGTGCCAGCAGTCCGACAGGGCAAGAGACCCAGTACTTC
TRBV5-1	-	TRBJ2-5	12	-	CASSKTKETQYF	TGCGCCAGCAGCAAAACTAAAGAGACCCAGTACTTC
TRBV30	-	TRBJ2-7	16	-	CAWSERQGLLSYEQYF	TGTGCCTGGAGTGAGAGGCAGGGCCTTCTCTCCTACGAGCAGTACTTC
TRBV28	-	TRBJ2-2	17	-	CASSLWGVQGGPGELFF	TGTGCCAGCAGTTTATGGGGGGTCCAAGGGGGTCCCGGGGAGCTGTTTTTT
TRBV5-1	-	TRBJ2-2	15	-	CASSWDGQPAGELFF	TGCGCCAGCAGCTGGGATGGACAGCCCGCCGGGGAGCTGTTTTTT
TRBV28	-	TRBJ2-3	12	-	CASSLFTDTQYF	TGTGCCAGCAGTCTTTTCACAGATACGCAGTATTTT
TRBV27	-	TRBJ1-2	13	-	CASSLLSGDGYTF	TGTGCCAGCAGTCTACTTTCAGGGGATGGCTACACCTTC
TRBV5-5	-	TRBJ2-7	17	-	CASSLGGHYSLAYEQYF	TGTGCCAGCAGCTTGGGTGGACACTACAGCCTCGCCTACGAGCAGTACTTC
TRBV5-1	-	TRBJ2-7	13	-	CARQTGVTYEQYF	TGCGCCAGGCAGACAGGTGTTACCTACGAGCAGTACTTC
TRBV30	once	TRBJ1-4	15	-	CAWSAGTATNEKLFF	TGTGCCTGGAGTGCCGGGACTGCAACTAATGAAAAACTGTTTTTT
TRBV7-2	-	TRBJ2-7	16	TRBD2	CASSLGLAGGPYEQYF	TGTGCCAGCAGCTTAGGGCTAGCGGGGGGACCCTACGAGCAGTACTTC
TRBV5-4	once	TRBJ2-4	17	-	CASSSRKSDLAKNIQYF	TGTGCCAGCAGTTCACGAAAAAGCGACTTAGCCAAAAACATTCAGTACTTC
TRBV28	-	TRBJ2-7	10	-	CASSGGEQYF	TGTGCCAGCAGCGGTGGCGAGCAGTACTTC
TRBV6-5	-	TRBJ2-1	14	TRBD1	CASSYRASRGQEFF	TGTGCCAGCAGTTACCGGGCTAGCAGGGGGCAGGAGTTCTTC
TRBV6-5	-	TRBJ1-2	13	-	CASRPAGNYGYTF	TGTGCCAGCAGGCCCGCAGGAAACTATGGCTACACCTTC